This T cell receptor (beta chain) derives from a study of T cell clonotyping in hematopoietic cell transplantation. Overall study findings and caveats: CD4 and CD8 repertoire contributions could not be separated without sorting. Graft donor and pretransplant recipient Inverse Simpson Index values predicted broader posttransplant TCR diversity. Pathologically expanded recipient clonotypes increased progressively from day 30 to day 180 as diversity fell.

The trim removed 4 bases at V and 0 bases at J, leaving 6 bases unmatched. The CDR3 loop spans 18 amino acids. Germline values: CDR1 SNHLY, CDR2 FYNNEI. On this clone itself: Its antigen is currently unknown.

Assay: immunoSEQ multiplex PCR; the TCRdb copy retains only in-frame clones and omits some. The table lists 40,000 to 55,000 clones, less than 95% of them singletons, with 0.85% in the top ten. This chain joins TRBV2 and TRBJ2-3; TRBD2 aligns across 14 bases. This clonotype was obtained from a woman aged 50 to 60 in good health. Some clones in this sample may be carry-over from other donors' samples. Sequencing was carried out using peripheral blood mononuclear cells. The CDR3 DNA follows: TGTGCCAGCAGTGTTGGACTAGCGGGGGGACAGAGCACAGATACGCAGTATTTT. This sequence encodes CASSVGLAGGQSTDTQYF. The variable domain in full, with the rest retrieved from reference TRBV2 and TRBJ2-3, is EPEVTQTPSHQVTQMGQEVILRCVPISNHLYFYWYRQILGQKVEFLVSFYNNEISEKSEIFDDQFSVERPDGSNFTLKIRSTKLEDSAMYFCASSVGLAGGQSTDTQYFGPGTRLTVL.